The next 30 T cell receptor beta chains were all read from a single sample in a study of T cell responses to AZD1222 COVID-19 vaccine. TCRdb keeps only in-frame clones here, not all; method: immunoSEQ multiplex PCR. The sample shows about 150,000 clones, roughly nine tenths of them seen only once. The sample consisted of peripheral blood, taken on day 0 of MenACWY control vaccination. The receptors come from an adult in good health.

The CDR3 here is CAISEEGRSSGNTIYF. The CDR3 DNA reads as TGTGCCATCAGTGAGGAGGGCAGGAGCTCTGGAAACACCATATATTTT. V is TRBV10-3 and J is TRBJ1-3; D is undetermined. The CDR3 runs 16 residues. V was trimmed by 2 bases and J by 0 bases, leaving 11 bases between them. Per germline, CDR1 ENHRY and CDR2 SYGVKD.

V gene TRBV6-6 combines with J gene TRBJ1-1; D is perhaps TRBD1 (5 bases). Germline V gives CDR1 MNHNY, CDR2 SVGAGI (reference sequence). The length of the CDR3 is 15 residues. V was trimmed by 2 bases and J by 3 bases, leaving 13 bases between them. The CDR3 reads CASSYTATEYTEAFF. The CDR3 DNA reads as TGTGCCAGCAGTTACACCGCGACAGAATACACTGAAGCTTTCTTT.

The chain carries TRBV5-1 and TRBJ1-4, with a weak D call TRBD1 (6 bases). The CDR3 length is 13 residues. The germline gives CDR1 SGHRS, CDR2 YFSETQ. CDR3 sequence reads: CATKRGADEKLFF. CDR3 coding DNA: TGCGCTACCAAACGGGGGGCGGACGAAAAACTGTTTTTT.

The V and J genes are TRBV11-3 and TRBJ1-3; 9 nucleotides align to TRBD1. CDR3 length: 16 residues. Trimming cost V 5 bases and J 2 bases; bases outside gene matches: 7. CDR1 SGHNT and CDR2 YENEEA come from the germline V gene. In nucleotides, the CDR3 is TGTGCCAGCAGCGGCCCCGGGACAGGGACTGGAAACACCATATATTTT. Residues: CASSGPGTGTGNTIYF.

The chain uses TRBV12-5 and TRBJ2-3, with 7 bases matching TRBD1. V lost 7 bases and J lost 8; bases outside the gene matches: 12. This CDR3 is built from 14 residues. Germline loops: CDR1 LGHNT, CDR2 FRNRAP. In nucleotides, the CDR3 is TGTGCTAGTGCACAGACAGGGCCGGTTGTTACGCAGTATTTT. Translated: CASAQTGPVVTQYF.

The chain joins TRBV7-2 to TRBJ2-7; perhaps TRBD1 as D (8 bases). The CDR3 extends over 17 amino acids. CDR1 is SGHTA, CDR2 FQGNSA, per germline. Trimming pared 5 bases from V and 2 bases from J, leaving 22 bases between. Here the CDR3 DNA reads TGTGCCAGCAGCCCCGGGAGGACAGGGAGGGGCACCTACGAGCAGTACTTC. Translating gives CASSPGRTGRGTYEQYF.

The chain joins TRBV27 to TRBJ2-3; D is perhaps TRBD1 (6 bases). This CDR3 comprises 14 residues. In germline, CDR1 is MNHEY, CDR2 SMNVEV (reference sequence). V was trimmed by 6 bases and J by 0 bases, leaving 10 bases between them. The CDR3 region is CASRDSISTDTQYF. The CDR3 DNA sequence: TGTGCCAGCAGGGACAGCATCAGCACAGATACGCAGTATTTT.

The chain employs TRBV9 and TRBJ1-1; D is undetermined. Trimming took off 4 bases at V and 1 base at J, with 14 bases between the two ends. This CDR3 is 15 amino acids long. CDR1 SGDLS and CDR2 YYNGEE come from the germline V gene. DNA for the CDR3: TGTGCCAGCAGCCGCTCCGGTGCAGCGAACACTGAAGCTTTCTTT. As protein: CASSRSGAANTEAFF.

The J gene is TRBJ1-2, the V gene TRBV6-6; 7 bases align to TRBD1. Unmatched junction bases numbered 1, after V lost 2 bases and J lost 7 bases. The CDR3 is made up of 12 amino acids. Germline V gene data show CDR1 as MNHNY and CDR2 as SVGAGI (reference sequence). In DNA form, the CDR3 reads TGTGCCAGCAGTTACGACAGGGTTGGCTACACCTTC. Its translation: CASSYDRVGYTF.

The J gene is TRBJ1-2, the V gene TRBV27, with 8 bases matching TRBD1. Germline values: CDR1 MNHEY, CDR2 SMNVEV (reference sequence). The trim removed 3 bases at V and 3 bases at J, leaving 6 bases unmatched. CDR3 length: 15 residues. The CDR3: CASSFQGARDYGYTF. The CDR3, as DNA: TGTGCCAGCAGTTTCCAGGGGGCGCGAGACTATGGCTACACCTTC.

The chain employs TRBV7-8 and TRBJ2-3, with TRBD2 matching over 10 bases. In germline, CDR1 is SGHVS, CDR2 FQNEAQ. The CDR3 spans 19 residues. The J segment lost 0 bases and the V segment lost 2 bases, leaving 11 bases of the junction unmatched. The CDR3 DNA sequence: TGTGCCAGCAGCTTATCCGGGACTAGCGTACGAATAAGCACAGATACGCAGTATTTT. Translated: CASSLSGTSVRISTDTQYF.

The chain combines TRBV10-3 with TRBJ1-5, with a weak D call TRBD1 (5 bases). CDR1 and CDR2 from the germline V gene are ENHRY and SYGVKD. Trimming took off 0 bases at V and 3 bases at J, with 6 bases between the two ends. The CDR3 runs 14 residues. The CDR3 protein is CAISESTDNQPQHF. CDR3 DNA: TGTGCCATCAGTGAGTCGACAGACAATCAGCCCCAGCATTTT.

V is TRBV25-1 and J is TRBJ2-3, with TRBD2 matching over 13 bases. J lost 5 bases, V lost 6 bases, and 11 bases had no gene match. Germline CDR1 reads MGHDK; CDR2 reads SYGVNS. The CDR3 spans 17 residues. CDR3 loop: CASSTLLAGGHGDTQYF. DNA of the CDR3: TGTGCCAGCAGCACCTTACTAGCGGGAGGGCACGGAGATACGCAGTATTTT.

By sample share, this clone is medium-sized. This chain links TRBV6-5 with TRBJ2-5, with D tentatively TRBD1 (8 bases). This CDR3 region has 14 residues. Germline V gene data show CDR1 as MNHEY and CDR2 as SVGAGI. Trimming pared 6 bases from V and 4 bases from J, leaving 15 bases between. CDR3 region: CASSENRGGETQYF. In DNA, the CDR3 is TGTGCCAGCAGCGAGAACAGGGGGGGAGAGACCCAGTACTTC.

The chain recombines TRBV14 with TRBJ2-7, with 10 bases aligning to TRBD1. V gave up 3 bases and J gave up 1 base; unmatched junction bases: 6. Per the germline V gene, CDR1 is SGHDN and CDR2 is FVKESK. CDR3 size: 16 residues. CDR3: CASSQDRGWRSYEQYF. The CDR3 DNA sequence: TGTGCCAGCAGCCAGGACAGGGGGTGGAGGTCCTACGAGCAGTACTTC.

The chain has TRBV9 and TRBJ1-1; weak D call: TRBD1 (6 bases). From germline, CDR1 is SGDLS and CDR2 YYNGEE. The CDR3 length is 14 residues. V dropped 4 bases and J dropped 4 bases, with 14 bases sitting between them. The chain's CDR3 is CASSSQEGGTEAFF. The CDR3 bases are TGTGCCAGCAGCTCCCAGGAGGGGGGCACTGAAGCTTTCTTT.

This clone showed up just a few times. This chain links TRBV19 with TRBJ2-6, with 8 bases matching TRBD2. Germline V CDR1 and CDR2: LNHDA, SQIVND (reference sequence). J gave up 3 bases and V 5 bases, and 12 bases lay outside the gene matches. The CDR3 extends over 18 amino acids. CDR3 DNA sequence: TGTGCCAGTAGTCATTTGTCGGCGGGAGGCGGTGGGGCCAACGTCCTGACTTTC. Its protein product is CASSHLSAGGGGANVLTF.

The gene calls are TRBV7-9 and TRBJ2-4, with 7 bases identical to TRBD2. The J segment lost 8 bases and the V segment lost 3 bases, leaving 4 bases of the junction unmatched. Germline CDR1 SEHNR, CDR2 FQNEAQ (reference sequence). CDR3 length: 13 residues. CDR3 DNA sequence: TGTGCCAGCAGCTTGGCGGGAGTAGACATTCAGTACTTC. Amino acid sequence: CASSLAGVDIQYF. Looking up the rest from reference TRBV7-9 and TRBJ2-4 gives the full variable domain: DTGVSQNPRHKITKRGQNVTFRCDPISEHNRLYWYRQTLGQGPEFLTYFQNEAQLEKSRLLSDRFSAERPKGSFSTLEIQRTEQGDSAMYLCASSLAGVDIQYFGAGTRLSVL.

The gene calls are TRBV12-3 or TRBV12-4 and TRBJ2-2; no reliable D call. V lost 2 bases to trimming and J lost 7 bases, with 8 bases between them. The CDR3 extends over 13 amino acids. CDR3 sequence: CASSLLVGGELFF. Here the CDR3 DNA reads TGTGCCAGCAGTTTATTAGTGGGCGGGGAGCTGTTTTTT.

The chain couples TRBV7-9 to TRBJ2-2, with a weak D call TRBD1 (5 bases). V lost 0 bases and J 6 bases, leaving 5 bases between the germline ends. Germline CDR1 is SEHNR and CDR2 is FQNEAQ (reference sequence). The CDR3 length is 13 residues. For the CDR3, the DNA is TGTGCCAGCAGCTTAGCAGGGGCCGGGGAGCTGTTTTTT. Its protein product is CASSLAGAGELFF. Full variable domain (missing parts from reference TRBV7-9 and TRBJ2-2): DTGVSQNPRHKITKRGQNVTFRCDPISEHNRLYWYRQTLGQGPEFLTYFQNEAQLEKSRLLSDRFSAERPKGSFSTLEIQRTEQGDSAMYLCASSLAGAGELFFGEGSRLTVL.

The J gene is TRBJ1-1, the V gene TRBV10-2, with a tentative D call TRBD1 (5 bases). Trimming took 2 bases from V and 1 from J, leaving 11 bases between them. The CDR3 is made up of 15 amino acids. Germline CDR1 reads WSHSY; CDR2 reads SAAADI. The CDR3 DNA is TGCGCCAGCAGTGAGCCGGGGGGAGGGAACACTGAAGCTTTCTTT. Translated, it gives CASSEPGGGNTEAFF.

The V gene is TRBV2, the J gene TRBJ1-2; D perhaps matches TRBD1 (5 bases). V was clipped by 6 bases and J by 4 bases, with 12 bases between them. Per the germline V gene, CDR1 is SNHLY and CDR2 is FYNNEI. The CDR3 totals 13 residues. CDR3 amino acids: CASRADGTYGYTF. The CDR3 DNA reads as TGTGCCAGCAGGGCCGACGGGACCTATGGCTACACCTTC.

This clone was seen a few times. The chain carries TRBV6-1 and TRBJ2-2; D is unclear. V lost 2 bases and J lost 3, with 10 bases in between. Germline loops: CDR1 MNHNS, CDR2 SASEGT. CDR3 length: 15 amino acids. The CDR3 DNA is TGTGCCAGCAGTGAACGTCTAGGGTACACCGGGGAGCTGTTTTTT. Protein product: CASSERLGYTGELFF.

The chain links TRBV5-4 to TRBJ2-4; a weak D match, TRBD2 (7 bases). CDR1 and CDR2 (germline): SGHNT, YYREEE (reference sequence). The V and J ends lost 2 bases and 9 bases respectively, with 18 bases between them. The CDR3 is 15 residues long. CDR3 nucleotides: TGTGCCAGCAGCTTTCTAGCGCGGGGGCCCAGCATTCAGTACTTC. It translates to CASSFLARGPSIQYF.

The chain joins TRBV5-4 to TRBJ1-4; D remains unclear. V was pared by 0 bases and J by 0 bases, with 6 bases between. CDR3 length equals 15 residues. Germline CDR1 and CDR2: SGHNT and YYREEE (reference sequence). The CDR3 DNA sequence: TGTGCCAGCAGCTTGGAAGGCGCAACTAATGAAAAACTGTTTTTT. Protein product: CASSLEGATNEKLFF.

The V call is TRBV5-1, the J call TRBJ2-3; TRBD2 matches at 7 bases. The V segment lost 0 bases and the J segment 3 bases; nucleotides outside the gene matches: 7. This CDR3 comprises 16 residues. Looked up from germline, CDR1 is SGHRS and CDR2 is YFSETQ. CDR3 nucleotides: TGCGCCAGCAGCTTGGCCCGCCTAGCGGATACAGATACGCAGTATTTT. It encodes CASSLARLADTDTQYF.

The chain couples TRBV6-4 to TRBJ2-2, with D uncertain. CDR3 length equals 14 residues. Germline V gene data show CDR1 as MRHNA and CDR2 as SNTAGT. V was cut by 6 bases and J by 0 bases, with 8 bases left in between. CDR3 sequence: CASRWAPNTGELFF. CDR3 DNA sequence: TGTGCCAGCAGGTGGGCCCCGAACACCGGGGAGCTGTTTTTT.

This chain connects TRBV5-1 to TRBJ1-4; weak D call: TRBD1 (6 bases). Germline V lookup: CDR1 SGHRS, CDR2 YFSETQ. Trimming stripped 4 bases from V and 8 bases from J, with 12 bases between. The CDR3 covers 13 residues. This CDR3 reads CASSQGGGEKLFF. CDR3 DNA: TGCGCCAGCAGCCAAGGGGGGGGCGAAAAACTGTTTTTT.

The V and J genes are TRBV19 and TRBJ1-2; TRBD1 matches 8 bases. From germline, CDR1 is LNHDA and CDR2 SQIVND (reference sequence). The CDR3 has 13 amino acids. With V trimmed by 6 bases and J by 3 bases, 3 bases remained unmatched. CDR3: CASRLTGDYGYTF. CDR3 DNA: TGTGCCAGTAGGCTGACAGGGGACTATGGCTACACCTTC.

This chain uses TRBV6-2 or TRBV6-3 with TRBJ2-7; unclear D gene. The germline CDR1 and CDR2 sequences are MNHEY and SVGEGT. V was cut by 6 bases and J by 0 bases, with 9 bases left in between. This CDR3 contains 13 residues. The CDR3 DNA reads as TGTGCCAGCAGCCTCTTTTACTCCTACGAGCAGTACTTC. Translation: CASSLFYSYEQYF.